The sequence of this T cell receptor beta chain was determined in a study of OX40 agonist ivuxolimab in advanced cancers. With 4 bases clipped from V and 2 bases from J, the junction kept 5 bases outside the gene matches. The CDR3 spans 16 residues. The germline V gene has CDR1 MNHEY and CDR2 SMNVEV (reference sequence). The protocol was immunoSEQ multiplex PCR, while the TCRdb copy is restricted to in-frame clones and leaves out a portion. The sample contains around 69,000 clones, roughly nine tenths of which appear only once. The receptor's source is an adult with an advanced solid tumor such as melanoma, head and neck, liver or kidney cancer. The specimen was CD4+ or CD8+ T cells sorted from blood, collected in a trial of the OX40 agonist ivuxolimab. The rearrangement joins TRBV27 to TRBJ2-3; TRBD2 agrees at 11 bases. The CDR3 spells CASSSRLAGTTDTQYF. CDR3 nucleotides: TGTGCCAGCAGTTCCCGACTAGCGGGGACCACAGATACGCAGTATTTT.